This is a list of T cell receptor beta chains from one sample in a study of early T cells in non-severe SARS-CoV-2 infection. TCRdb reprocessed the 5' RACE reads with MiXCR, giving one entry per CDR3 protein. The data contain approximately 83,000 distinct CDR3 sequences, 13% to 15% of them singletons. Sequenced: whole blood. Every receptor here comes from an adult who was a healthcare worker with PCR-confirmed SARS-CoV-2 infection or an uninfected control (not recorded which). Each CDR3 is given with its conserved first and last residue. The order of the fields is D gene, clone size, J gene, V gene, CDR3 protein, CDR3 DNA. A D gene is named only where the DNA matches it firmly. The size field is filled for only some rows; it gives once, few, many or a size class.

>-|many|TRBJ1-6|TRBV7-2
CASSLGTAENSPLHF
TGTGCCAGCAGCTTAGGGACAGCGGAAAATTCACCCCTCCACTTT
>-|few|TRBJ2-7|TRBV28
CASSRGGVAYEQYF
TGTGCCAGCAGTAGAGGGGGGGTTGCCTACGAGCAGTACTTC
>-|-|TRBJ1-5|TRBV7-8
CASSLAVGRPQHF
TGTGCCAGCAGCCTAGCAGTAGGCCGGCCCCAGCATTTT
>-|many|TRBJ2-1|TRBV7-6
CASSLGTSYNEQFF
TGTGCCAGCAGCTTGGGCACTAGTTACAATGAGCAGTTCTTC
>-|-|TRBJ1-1|TRBV27
CASRKSAAGGMGTEAFF
TGTGCCAGCAGAAAGTCAGCCGCTGGGGGCATGGGTACTGAAGCTTTCTTT
>-|-|TRBJ1-6|TRBV5-1
CASSLERRDSYNSPLHF
TGCGCCAGCAGCTTGGAACGGCGGGACTCCTATAATTCACCCCTCCACTTT
>-|-|TRBJ1-1|TRBV27
CASSLSLLGTEAFF
TGTGCCAGCAGTTTATCTTTACTGGGGACTGAAGCTTTCTTT
>-|-|TRBJ2-7|TRBV27
CASNPGRGYEQYF
TGTGCCAGCAATCCCGGCCGCGGCTACGAGCAGTACTTC
>-|few|TRBJ2-3|TRBV6-4
CASSDRESAVTQYF
TGTGCCAGCAGTGACAGGGAGTCAGCGGTTACGCAGTATTTT
>TRBD2|once|TRBJ2-3|TRBV7-2
CASSLERGGRTDTQYF
TGTGCCAGCAGCTTGGAGCGGGGGGGCCGAACGGATACGCAGTATTTT
>-|-|TRBJ1-1|TRBV12-3/TRBV12-4
CASSPNRAEAFF
TGTGCCAGCAGCCCGAACAGGGCTGAAGCTTTCTTT
>-|-|TRBJ1-2|TRBV12-3/TRBV12-4
CASSPRASNYGYTF
TGTGCCAGCAGTCCCCGGGCGTCGAACTATGGCTACACCTTC
>-|many|TRBJ2-2|TRBV10-1
CASMAGDAGELFF
TGCGCCAGCATGGCAGGGGACGCCGGGGAGCTGTTTTTT
>-|-|TRBJ2-7|TRBV3-1
CASSMIPGSSYEQYF
TGTGCCAGCAGCATGATTCCGGGCAGTTCCTACGAGCAGTACTTC
>TRBD1|few|TRBJ2-7|TRBV6-2/TRBV6-3
CASKGTPGQGNF
TGTGCCAGCAAAGGGACCCCGGGACAGGGGAACTTC
>-|few|TRBJ2-2|TRBV7-9
CASSFPLNTGELFF
TGTGCCAGCAGCTTTCCCCTAAACACCGGGGAGCTGTTTTTT
>-|many|TRBJ1-5|TRBV6-1
CATIPRGFMQPQHF
TGTGCCACCATACCAAGGGGTTTTATGCAGCCCCAGCATTTT
>-|-|TRBJ2-3|TRBV9
CASSVVAGAAPDTQYF
TGTGCCAGCAGCGTAGTTGCGGGGGCGGCTCCAGATACGCAGTATTTT
>-|few|TRBJ2-5|TRBV19
CASSTRRGQETQYF
TGTGCCAGTAGTACCCGGAGGGGCCAAGAGACCCAGTACTTC
>-|-|TRBJ2-7|TRBV5-1
CASSLIAGNYEQYF
TGCGCCAGCAGCTTGATTGCCGGGAACTACGAGCAGTACTTC
>-|many|TRBJ1-1|TRBV20-1
CSARYTEAFF
TGCAGTGCTAGGTACACTGAAGCTTTCTTT
>-|-|TRBJ1-2|TRBV7-9
CASSSSGDLLGYTF
TGTGCCAGCAGCTCATCAGGAGACCTCCTTGGCTACACCTTC
>-|few|TRBJ2-3|TRBV19
CASSVTGTQGWDTQYF
TGTGCCAGTAGTGTTACCGGGACTCAGGGGTGGGATACGCAGTATTTT
>-|-|TRBJ1-1|TRBV29-1
CSATDNLEAFF
TGCAGCGCCACGGACAATCTAGAAGCTTTCTTT
>-|-|TRBJ1-2|TRBV6-1
CASSQEGTDAGGYTF
TGTGCCAGCAGCCAAGAAGGGACCGACGCGGGTGGCTACACCTTC
>-|-|TRBJ2-3|TRBV28
CASGDPGGGADTQYF
TGTGCCAGCGGGGACCCCGGGGGAGGTGCAGATACGCAGTATTTT
>-|-|TRBJ1-6|TRBV20-1
CSARGASAPLHF
TGCAGTGCTAGGGGGGCCTCAGCACCCCTCCACTTT
>TRBD1|-|TRBJ1-1|TRBV9
CASSVSPTGDTEAFF
TGTGCCAGCAGCGTCTCCCCCACAGGGGACACTGAAGCTTTCTTT
>-|-|TRBJ1-6|TRBV27
CASSLAGGTYNSPLHF
TGTGCCAGCAGTTTAGCCGGGGGCACGTATAATTCACCCCTCCACTTT
>TRBD1|-|TRBJ1-1|TRBV25-1
CASSETGANTEAFF
TGTGCCAGCAGTGAAACAGGGGCGAACACTGAAGCTTTCTTT
>TRBD2|-|TRBJ2-5|TRBV7-3
CASSLMAGEETQYF
TGTGCCAGCAGCTTAATGGCGGGGGAAGAGACCCAGTACTTC
>TRBD2|once|TRBJ2-3|TRBV9
CASSVVASGSTDTQYF
TGTGCCAGCAGCGTAGTCGCTAGCGGGTCCACAGATACGCAGTATTTT
>TRBD2|few|TRBJ2-7|TRBV24-1
CATSEPLGGFYEQYF
TGTGCCACCAGTGAACCACTGGGGGGGTTCTACGAGCAGTACTTC
>-|-|TRBJ1-2|TRBV9
CASSVDETALTNYGYTF
TGTGCCAGCAGCGTAGATGAGACAGCCCTTACTAACTATGGCTACACCTTC
>TRBD1|few|TRBJ2-1|TRBV12-3/TRBV12-4
CASSFQGARPEQFF
TGTGCCAGCAGTTTCCAGGGGGCGCGACCTGAGCAGTTCTTC
>TRBD1|-|TRBJ1-2|TRBV11-2
CASSKDRAHYGYTF
TGTGCCAGCAGCAAAGACAGGGCACACTATGGCTACACCTTC
>-|few|TRBJ1-5|TRBV7-2
CASSLSATRDQPQHF
TGTGCCAGCAGCTTATCAGCGACCCGAGATCAGCCCCAGCATTTT
>TRBD1|few|TRBJ2-3|TRBV7-6
CASSFTGGVDTQYF
TGTGCCAGCAGCTTCACAGGGGGCGTCGATACGCAGTATTTT
>TRBD2|-|TRBJ2-3|TRBV9
CASSVDPSGGVADTQYF
TGTGCCAGCAGCGTAGACCCTAGCGGGGGGGTAGCAGATACGCAGTATTTT
>-|many|TRBJ2-5|TRBV15
CATSRDSAGETQYF
TGTGCCACCAGCAGGGACAGTGCTGGGGAGACCCAGTACTTC
>TRBD1|-|TRBJ2-3|TRBV28
CASTARDRRTDTQYF
TGTGCCAGCACCGCCCGGGACAGACGCACAGATACGCAGTATTTT
>-|-|TRBJ1-6|TRBV6-5
CASRRVDPPLHF
TGTGCCAGCAGGAGGGTGGATCCACCCCTCCACTTT
>TRBD1|-|TRBJ2-7|TRBV14
CASSQQGAGTYEQYF
TGTGCCAGCAGCCAACAGGGGGCCGGAACCTACGAGCAGTACTTC
>-|few|TRBJ2-5|TRBV5-5
CASSLGGFGTLRGTQYF
TGTGCCAGCAGCTTGGGGGGCTTCGGGACCCTTCGGGGGACCCAGTACTTC
>-|-|TRBJ1-1|TRBV29-1
CSVDWRGTEAFF
TGCAGCGTTGACTGGAGGGGAACTGAAGCTTTCTTT
>-|few|TRBJ2-1|TRBV5-1
CASSPQGGINEQFF
TGCGCCAGCAGCCCACAGGGGGGGATCAATGAGCAGTTCTTC
>-|-|TRBJ2-3|TRBV7-2
CASSLAGTTAQDTQYF
TGTGCCAGCAGCTTAGCTGGCACTACCGCCCAGGATACGCAGTATTTT
>-|few|TRBJ1-3|TRBV12-3/TRBV12-4
CASSLDGRRSGNTIYF
TGTGCCAGCAGTTTAGATGGCCGGCGCTCTGGAAACACCATATATTTT
>-|few|TRBJ2-3|TRBV5-1
CASSLAGESTDTQYF
TGCGCCAGCAGCTTGGCCGGGGAGAGCACAGATACGCAGTATTTT
>-|few|TRBJ2-7|TRBV28
CASSSDLEQYF
TGTGCCAGCAGCTCCGATTTGGAGCAGTACTTC
>-|-|TRBJ1-1|TRBV27
CASSLLQRMNTEAFF
TGTGCCAGCAGTTTATTACAGAGAATGAACACTGAAGCTTTCTTT
>-|-|TRBJ2-2|TRBV7-3
CASTGWKGGELFF
TGTGCCAGCACAGGATGGAAGGGCGGGGAGCTGTTTTTT
>-|many|TRBJ1-2|TRBV30
CAWSATGFGYTF
TGTGCCTGGAGTGCAACAGGGTTTGGCTACACCTTC
>-|few|TRBJ1-3|TRBV10-1
CASQLSPGNTIYF
TGCGCCAGCCAACTTTCTCCTGGAAACACCATATATTTT